This entry lists 25 T cell receptor beta chains sequenced from one sample in a study of blood T cells in healthy people across ages. The second PCR ran about 6 to 12 cycles with a sample-barcoded 5' primer and J-beta primers. TCRdb passed the 5' RACE reads through MiXCR, listing each CDR3 protein once. The sample consists of 1.2 million to 1.5 million distinct CDR3 sequences, approximately 40% of them appearing once. Sequences were obtained from blood. The source of these receptors is a woman aged 18-29 years in good health.

In this sample, this clonotype turned up a few times. This rearrangement joins TRBV7-3 to TRBJ2-1; 7 positions agree with TRBD1. With V trimmed by 3 bases and J by 4 bases, 9 bases remained unmatched. Germline-derived CDR1 and CDR2 are SGHTA and FQGTGA. This CDR3 comprises 16 residues. The CDR3 sequence is CASSLESGTAYNEQFF. CDR3 DNA: TGTGCCAGCAGCTTGGAATCCGGGACAGCATACAATGAGCAGTTCTTC.

This chain links TRBV27 with TRBJ2-3; D not certain. The CDR3 loop spans 14 amino acids. Germline V gives CDR1 MNHEY, CDR2 SMNVEV (reference sequence). The V end was cut by 0 bases, the J end by 4 bases, with 8 bases between. In DNA, the CDR3 is TGTGCCAGCAGTTTATCCGCGCTGGCAGATACGCAGTATTTT. Residues: CASSLSALADTQYF.

This clonotype was seen a handful of times. The rearrangement links TRBV9 to TRBJ2-5; 8 bases align to TRBD2. Germline CDR1 SGDLS, CDR2 YYNGEE. The CDR3 has 16 residues. The V and J ends lost 0 bases and 2 bases, in that order; junction bases with no gene match: 6. The DNA for the CDR3 is TGTGCCAGCAGCGTAGCACCCGGGAGGGCGCAAGAGACCCAGTACTTC. Amino acid sequence: CASSVAPGRAQETQYF.

The chain has TRBV24-1 and TRBJ2-3; D is ambiguous. The CDR3 sequence is 15 residues long. V was cut by 0 bases and J by 0 bases, with 6 bases left in between. CDR1 and CDR2 from the germline V gene are KGHDR and SFDVKD. Here the CDR3 DNA reads TGTGCCACCAGTGATTTGAGCAGTAGCACAGATACGCAGTATTTT. It is translated as CATSDLSSSTDTQYF.

J is TRBJ2-7 and V is TRBV27, with a tentative D call TRBD2 (5 bases). The ends were cut back, 2 bases at V and 3 bases at J, with 8 bases in the middle. The V gene's germline CDR1 is MNHEY and CDR2 SMNVEV (reference sequence). This CDR3 region has 13 residues. This CDR3 reads CASSLKRNYEQYF. DNA for the CDR3: TGTGCCAGCAGTTTAAAGCGGAACTACGAGCAGTACTTC.

The V and J genes are TRBV2 and TRBJ2-3, with TRBD2 identical over 12 bases. The length of the CDR3 is 16 residues. The V and J ends lost 7 bases and 1 base, in that order; junction bases with no gene match: 6. Looked up from germline, CDR1 is SNHLY and CDR2 is FYNNEI. The CDR3 sequence is CASTRRLAGGTDTQYF. The CDR3 DNA sequence: TGTGCCAGCACTAGACGACTAGCGGGGGGCACAGATACGCAGTATTTT.

This clonotype was seen only a few times. The chain is built from TRBV20-1 and TRBJ2-7; 9 bases line up with TRBD2. CDR1 and CDR2 (germline): DFQATT, SNEGSKA (reference sequence). V was pared by 2 bases and J by 3 bases, with 11 bases of the junction left unmatched. The CDR3 has 16 residues. The CDR3 sequence: CSARPKGLAMIYEQYF. The CDR3 region has the DNA TGCAGTGCTAGACCAAAAGGACTAGCGATGATCTACGAGCAGTACTTC.

The CDR3 DNA is TGTGCCAGCAGTGGGCCAGGGGATTTCTATGGCTACACCTTC. Translated: CASSGPGDFYGYTF. The chain employs TRBV2 and TRBJ1-2, with D tentatively TRBD1 (6 bases). The germline V gene has CDR1 SNHLY and CDR2 FYNNEI. The CDR3 has 14 residues. The ends were cut back, 4 bases at V and 4 bases at J, with 13 bases in the middle.

In its sample, this clonotype was seen a few times. The J gene is TRBJ2-7, the V gene TRBV12-3 or TRBV12-4; the match to TRBD2 covers 7 bases. V was clipped by 6 bases and J by 7 bases; unmatched bases: 15. This CDR3 contains 15 residues. CDR3 nucleotide sequence: TGTGCCAGCAGGCCGGGGAGCGGGGTCTACAATGAGCAGTACTTC. It encodes CASRPGSGVYNEQYF.

Only a few counts were recorded for this clonotype. The V and J genes are TRBV20-1 and TRBJ2-7; D remains unclear. The V gene lost 0 bases and the J gene lost 4 bases, with 7 bases spanning the gap. The germline V gene encodes CDR1 DFQATT and CDR2 SNEGSKA (reference sequence). The CDR3 loop spans 12 amino acids. CDR3 coding DNA: TGCAGTGCTAGAGATGCGGCTTACGAGCAGTACTTC. This encodes CSARDAAYEQYF.

This clonotype has more than one count but fewer than ten. Germline and junction disagree at one end, which may indicate a read error. J is TRBJ2-3 and V is TRBV19, with 8 bases that match TRBD1. CDR1 LNHDA and CDR2 SQIVND come from the germline V gene (reference sequence). The length of the CDR3 is 15 residues. The CDR3 loop is CTSSISRTGPDTQYF. The CDR3, as DNA: TGTACCAGTAGTATTTCCCGGACAGGGCCAGATACGCAGTATTTT.

The rearrangement joins TRBV25-1 to TRBJ2-5, with D perhaps TRBD2 (7 bases). V lost 1 base, J lost 4 bases, and 19 bases lay in between. CDR1 and CDR2 (germline): MGHDK, SYGVNS. CDR3 size: 17 residues. CDR3 in amino acids: CASSELLGRGAGETQYF. CDR3 in DNA: TGTGCCAGCAGTGAATTACTGGGACGGGGGGCGGGAGAGACCCAGTACTTC.

This clonotype turned up a few times. Here the CDR3 DNA reads TGTGCCAGCAGTTATGGTTGGCGGGAAATAGACGAGCAGTACTTC. As protein: CASSYGWREIDEQYF. The chain carries TRBV6-5 and TRBJ2-4; maybe TRBD2 (6 bases). The J call may be incorrect, as the DNA end agrees better with TRBJ2-7. Germline assignment: CDR1 MNHEY and CDR2 SVGAGI. This CDR3 is 15 amino acids long.

The CDR3 reads CASSQDWGVGAGANVLTF. The CDR3 region has the DNA TGTGCCAGCAGCCAAGATTGGGGAGTAGGAGCCGGGGCCAACGTCCTGACTTTC. V is TRBV4-2 and J is TRBJ2-6, with TRBD2 as a possible D gene (5 bases). Deletions cut 0 bases from V and 4 bases from J, with 16 bases between. Looked up from germline, CDR1 is LGHNA and CDR2 is YNFKEQ. The CDR3 length is 18 residues.

This clonotype occurred once. The gene calls are TRBV15 and TRBJ2-3, with 8 bases identical to TRBD2. Germline trimming cut 0 bases from V and 3 bases from J; bases unmatched to any gene: 5. This CDR3 region has 16 residues. The V gene's germline CDR1 is LNHNV and CDR2 YYDKDF (reference sequence). For the CDR3, the DNA is TGTGCCACCAGCAGAGAGGGGCGGGAGGCGACAGATACGCAGTATTTT. Its translation is CATSREGREATDTQYF.

This clonotype was recorded once. This sequence may be a read error, since a much larger clone differs from it by one base. The V gene is TRBV20-1, the J gene TRBJ2-4; D is unresolved. Germline lookup yields CDR1 DFQATT and CDR2 SNEGSKA (reference sequence). Trimming took off 1 base at V and 13 bases at J, with 14 bases between the two ends. The CDR3 length is 12 residues. CDR3 sequence: CSARGLQEAQYF. The CDR3 DNA reads TGCAGTGCTAGAGGCCTCCAAGAGGCCCAGTACTTC.

The chain uses TRBV11-1 and TRBJ2-2, with 9 bases that match TRBD1. Germline CDR1 reads SGHAT; CDR2 reads FQDESV (reference sequence). The CDR3 runs to 16 residues. V was pared by 4 bases and J by 5 bases, with 8 bases of the junction left unmatched. CDR3 loop: CASSSLLGQGTGELFF. The CDR3 nucleotides read TGTGCCAGCAGCTCTTTGCTCGGACAGGGGACCGGGGAGCTGTTTTTT.

J is TRBJ2-7 and V is TRBV5-5, with no clear D. With the DNA end fitting TRBJ2-5 better, the J assignment may be wrong. The CDR3 has 15 amino acids. Germline CDR1 and CDR2: SGHKS and YYEKEE (reference sequence). As DNA, the CDR3 is TGTGCCAGCAGCTTGAGTGAGCTAGTAGGCGAGACCCAGTACTTC. This encodes CASSLSELVGETQYF.

This clonotype showed up just a few times. This rearrangement joins TRBV21-1 to TRBJ2-3. TRBV21-1 is reported as a pseudogene. The CDR3 spans 14 residues. The CDR3 loop reads CASSKARSPDTQYF. The CDR3, as DNA: TGTGCCAGCAGCAAAGCCAGGAGCCCAGATACGCAGTATTTT.

The chain combines TRBV28 with TRBJ2-6; D is perhaps TRBD2 (5 bases). In germline, CDR1 is MDHEN, CDR2 SYDVKM. The CDR3 loop spans 16 amino acids. Trimming shortened V by 4 bases and J by 0 bases, and 10 bases separated the two germline ends. CDR3 sequence (DNA): TGTGCCAGCAGTTCCCCGCGGGCCTCTGGGGCCAACGTCCTGACTTTC. Residues: CASSSPRASGANVLTF.

For the CDR3, the DNA is TGTGCCAGCAGTTTGTACGGGGGCCCCTCCTACGAGCAGTACTTC. Translated, it gives CASSLYGGPSYEQYF. The chain joins TRBV27 to TRBJ2-7; D is possibly TRBD1 or TRBD2 (6 bases each). Trimming shortened V by 3 bases and J by 0 bases, and 12 bases separated the two germline ends. This CDR3 region has 15 residues. Germline CDR1 reads MNHEY; CDR2 reads SMNVEV (reference sequence).

The chain couples TRBV2 to TRBJ2-7; D ambiguous. V lost 5 bases and J lost 2, with 7 bases in between. The CDR3 has 12 amino acids. Germline V gives CDR1 SNHLY, CDR2 FYNNEI. The CDR3: CASSYKTYEQYF. The DNA for the CDR3 is TGTGCCAGCAGTTACAAGACCTACGAGCAGTACTTC.

This rearrangement joins TRBV25-1 to TRBJ1-1; 9 bases line up with TRBD1. CDR1 is MGHDK, CDR2 SYGVNS, per germline. V was pared by 6 bases and J by 6 bases, with 14 bases of the junction left unmatched. The CDR3 contains 16 residues. CDR3 protein: CASSPPWGTGKPEAFF. CDR3 DNA sequence: TGTGCCAGCAGCCCGCCTTGGGGGACAGGGAAGCCTGAAGCTTTCTTT.

The chain has TRBV20-1 and TRBJ2-5; possibly TRBD1 or TRBD2 for D (5 bases each). The DNA end lines up better with TRBJ2-7; the J call may be wrong. Per the germline V gene, CDR1 is DFQATT and CDR2 is SNEGSKA (reference sequence). The CDR3 runs 14 residues. The CDR3 here is CSARLGVRIDEQYF. CDR3 coding DNA: TGCAGTGCTAGATTGGGGGTTCGAATAGACGAGCAGTACTTC.

In its sample, this clonotype was seen once. The chain uses TRBV7-2 and TRBJ2-5; 11 nucleotides match TRBD2. The assigned J gene may be wrong: the sequence end matches TRBJ2-7 better. The CDR3 sequence is 15 residues long. CDR1 and CDR2 (germline): SGHTA, FQGNSA. The CDR3 protein is CASSLGLAGTREQYF. CDR3 coding DNA: TGTGCCAGCAGCTTAGGACTAGCGGGGACTCGCGAGCAGTACTTC.